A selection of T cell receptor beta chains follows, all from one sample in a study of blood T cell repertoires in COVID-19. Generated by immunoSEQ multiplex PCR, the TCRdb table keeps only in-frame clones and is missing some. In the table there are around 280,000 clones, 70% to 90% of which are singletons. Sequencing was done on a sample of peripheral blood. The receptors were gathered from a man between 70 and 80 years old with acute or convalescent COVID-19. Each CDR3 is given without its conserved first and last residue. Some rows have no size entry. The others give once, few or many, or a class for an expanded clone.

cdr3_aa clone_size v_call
ASSLSSGGAWNEQF . TRBV5-1
SAGGGSGNTIY once TRBV29-1
ASSRAIGTSGSEQF . TRBV18
ASSHRDRDIAGELF . TRBV3-1/TRBV3-2
ASSSGGEPYNEQF . TRBV5-5
ASSLAGSGSTDTQY . TRBV5-1
ASSPRATETSYEQY . TRBV7-2
ASSHPGQVYQPQH once TRBV4-2
ASTTIALMNTEAF once TRBV28
AWSSPSGSGNTIY . TRBV30
ASSQEMARSHEQY . TRBV4-3
ASSPNPGQGMDTQY . TRBV2
ASSPGGFNYGYT . TRBV3-1/TRBV3-2